Below are 3 T cell receptor beta chains sequenced from a single sample in a study of T cell repertoires in cytomegalovirus infection. For these receptors, no antigen is known. TCRdb fed the reads into MiXCR, producing one record per CDR3 protein. The sample has around 750,000 distinct CDR3 sequences, 32% seen once. Here the sequenced sample was cultured CD8+ T cells from PBMCs, taken from culture after CMV antigen stimulation. These receptors came from a human donor in good health (CMV status not recorded). Some clones in this sample may be carry-over from other donors' samples.

The chain joins TRBV27 to TRBJ2-2; D possibly corresponds to TRBD2 (7 bases). With 6 bases removed from V and 6 bases from J, the gap between germline ends came to 20 bases. CDR1 is MNHEY, CDR2 SMNVEV, per germline (reference sequence). The CDR3 loop spans 16 amino acids. The CDR3 DNA follows: TGTGCCAGCAGGAAGGAAGGGGGGGATATCGCCGGGGAGCTGTTTTTT. The encoded protein is CASRKEGGDIAGELFF.

V usage is TRBV7-9 and J usage is TRBJ2-1; either TRBD1 or TRBD2 may supply D (5 bases each). The CDR3 covers 18 residues. Trimming cost V 3 bases and J 2 bases, with 20 bases left between them. Germline V gene data show CDR1 as SEHNR and CDR2 as FQNEAQ (reference sequence). Here the CDR3 reads CASSFDRVGERTYNEQFF. The CDR3, as DNA: TGTGCCAGCAGCTTTGACCGAGTGGGGGAGAGAACCTACAATGAGCAGTTCTTC.

V gene TRBV6-5 combines with J gene TRBJ2-3; TRBD1 matches at 10 bases. Looked up from germline, CDR1 is MNHEY and CDR2 is SVGAGI. J lost 2 bases, V lost 5 bases, and 7 bases had no gene match. This CDR3 has 16 residues. The CDR3 DNA reads as TGTGCCAGCAGTCTACAGGGGACAGGGGCCACAGATACGCAGTATTTT. Translating gives CASSLQGTGATDTQYF.